These T cell receptor beta chains were read from a single sample in a study of blood T cell repertoires in COVID-19. Measured with immunoSEQ multiplex PCR; TCRdb has only the in-frame clones, and not every one. The data contain about 76,000 clones, roughly 80% of them singletons. The source material was peripheral blood. Receptor source: a human donor in a cohort sampled during active COVID-19. Both conserved end residues are part of each CDR3. The D gene is left open where the match is weak. Some rows have no size entry. The others give once, few or many, or a class for an expanded clone.

v_call: TRBV7-9; d_call: NA; clone_size: NA; j_call: TRBJ1-3; cdr3_aa: CASSLTAGNTIYF; cdr3_nt: TGTGCCAGCAGCTTAACTGCAGGAAACACCATATATTTT
v_call: TRBV12-5; d_call: TRBD1; clone_size: NA; j_call: TRBJ2-7; cdr3_aa: CASGRTGSSYEQYF; cdr3_nt: TGTGCTAGTGGGCGGACAGGTTCTTCCTACGAGCAGTACTTC
v_call: TRBV5-1; d_call: NA; clone_size: NA; j_call: TRBJ2-2; cdr3_aa: CASSLMGTTNTGELFF; cdr3_nt: TGCGCCAGCAGCCTAATGGGGACAACGAACACCGGGGAGCTGTTTTTT
v_call: TRBV28; d_call: NA; clone_size: NA; j_call: TRBJ2-6; cdr3_aa: CASSYPVRNSGANVLTF; cdr3_nt: TGTGCCAGCAGTTACCCCGTCAGGAACTCTGGGGCCAACGTCCTGACTTTC
v_call: TRBV6-5; d_call: NA; clone_size: NA; j_call: TRBJ1-5; cdr3_aa: CASRRNSNQPQHF; cdr3_nt: TGTGCCAGCAGGCGAAATAGCAATCAGCCCCAGCATTTT
v_call: TRBV15; d_call: NA; clone_size: NA; j_call: TRBJ1-2; cdr3_aa: CATSRALYSDGYTF; cdr3_nt: TGTGCCACCAGCAGGGCTCTTTATTCTGATGGCTACACCTTC
v_call: TRBV24-1; d_call: TRBD2; clone_size: NA; j_call: TRBJ2-3; cdr3_aa: CATSDPGTSGGTDTQYF; cdr3_nt: TGTGCCACCAGTGATCCCGGGACTAGCGGGGGCACAGATACGCAGTATTTT
v_call: TRBV2; d_call: TRBD1; clone_size: NA; j_call: TRBJ1-5; cdr3_aa: CASSDGLTGGNQPQHF; cdr3_nt: TGTGCCAGCAGTGACGGTTTGACAGGGGGCAATCAGCCCCAGCATTTT
v_call: TRBV4-1; d_call: NA; clone_size: NA; j_call: TRBJ1-1; cdr3_aa: CASSQGYRANTEAFF; cdr3_nt: TGCGCCAGCAGCCAAGGGTACAGGGCGAACACTGAAGCTTTCTTT
v_call: TRBV10-3; d_call: NA; clone_size: NA; j_call: TRBJ1-3; cdr3_aa: CAGLTPSGSGNTIYF; cdr3_nt: TGTGCCGGACTAACTCCCTCGGGCTCTGGAAACACCATATATTTT
v_call: TRBV5-4; d_call: NA; clone_size: NA; j_call: TRBJ1-1; cdr3_aa: CASSLDGGNTEAFF; cdr3_nt: TGTGCCAGCAGTCTAGACGGTGGGAACACTGAAGCTTTCTTT
v_call: TRBV3-1/TRBV3-2; d_call: TRBD1; clone_size: few; j_call: TRBJ2-5; cdr3_aa: CASSLGTGRGETQYF; cdr3_nt: TGTGCCAGCAGCCTCGGGACAGGGCGGGGGGAGACCCAGTACTTC
v_call: TRBV30; d_call: TRBD2; clone_size: NA; j_call: TRBJ2-5; cdr3_aa: CAWSLGLAGETQYF; cdr3_nt: TGTGCCTGGAGCTTAGGACTAGCGGGGGAGACCCAGTACTTC
v_call: TRBV19; d_call: TRBD1; clone_size: NA; j_call: TRBJ2-7; cdr3_aa: CASSIRSQGDEQYF; cdr3_nt: TGTGCCAGTAGTATCCGGTCACAGGGGGACGAGCAGTACTTC
v_call: TRBV5-1; d_call: TRBD1; clone_size: NA; j_call: TRBJ1-1; cdr3_aa: CASSLATGGGEAFF; cdr3_nt: TGCGCCAGCAGCTTGGCGACAGGGGGCGGGGAAGCTTTCTTT
v_call: TRBV29-1; d_call: TRBD1; clone_size: NA; j_call: TRBJ2-7; cdr3_aa: CSVGTGTSYEQYF; cdr3_nt: TGCAGCGTGGGGACAGGGACCTCCTACGAGCAGTACTTC
v_call: TRBV9; d_call: NA; clone_size: NA; j_call: TRBJ2-3; cdr3_aa: CASSVGGPGDTQYF; cdr3_nt: TGTGCCAGCAGCGTCGGGGGGCCCGGGGATACGCAGTATTTT
v_call: TRBV9; d_call: TRBD2; clone_size: NA; j_call: TRBJ2-3; cdr3_aa: CASSAPSYSGGDHTQYF; cdr3_nt: TGTGCCAGCAGCGCCCCTTCTTATAGCGGGGGGGATCATACGCAGTATTTT
v_call: TRBV13; d_call: NA; clone_size: NA; j_call: TRBJ1-1; cdr3_aa: CASSLGDRLDTEAFF; cdr3_nt: TGTGCCAGCAGCTTAGGGGACAGACTCGACACTGAAGCTTTCTTT
v_call: TRBV11-1; d_call: TRBD1; clone_size: NA; j_call: TRBJ1-1; cdr3_aa: CASSRDRAKAFF; cdr3_nt: TGTGCCAGCAGTCGGGACAGAGCAAAAGCTTTCTTT
v_call: TRBV7-3; d_call: NA; clone_size: few; j_call: TRBJ2-2; cdr3_aa: CASSWSGLAGELFF; cdr3_nt: TGTGCCAGCAGCTGGTCGGGACTGGCAGGGGAGCTGTTTTTT
v_call: TRBV5-1; d_call: TRBD1; clone_size: NA; j_call: TRBJ1-2; cdr3_aa: CASSWTGGDGYTF; cdr3_nt: TGCGCCAGCAGCTGGACAGGGGGCGATGGCTACACCTTC
v_call: TRBV24-1; d_call: TRBD2; clone_size: NA; j_call: TRBJ2-5; cdr3_aa: CATSESTSAETQYF; cdr3_nt: TGTGCCACCAGTGAGTCGACTAGCGCAGAGACCCAGTACTTC
v_call: TRBV5-1; d_call: TRBD1; clone_size: NA; j_call: TRBJ2-5; cdr3_aa: CASSSGTGKGETQYF; cdr3_nt: TGCGCCAGCAGTTCCGGGACAGGGAAAGGGGAGACCCAGTACTTC
v_call: TRBV9; d_call: TRBD2; clone_size: NA; j_call: TRBJ2-5; cdr3_aa: CASSPTPLAGGEETQYF; cdr3_nt: TGTGCCAGCAGCCCCACCCCATTAGCGGGGGGCGAGGAGACCCAGTACTTC
v_call: TRBV19; d_call: NA; clone_size: NA; j_call: TRBJ2-3; cdr3_aa: CASSSGLPPDTQYF; cdr3_nt: TGTGCCAGTAGTAGCGGACTACCCCCAGATACGCAGTATTTT
v_call: TRBV13; d_call: NA; clone_size: NA; j_call: TRBJ1-2; cdr3_aa: CASSFGQGINYGYTF; cdr3_nt: TGTGCCAGCAGCTTCGGTCAGGGTATTAACTATGGCTACACCTTC
v_call: TRBV2; d_call: NA; clone_size: NA; j_call: TRBJ2-7; cdr3_aa: CASSDRASGEQYF; cdr3_nt: TGTGCCAGCAGTGACCGCGCTTCCGGGGAGCAGTACTTC
v_call: TRBV11-2; d_call: NA; clone_size: NA; j_call: TRBJ2-1; cdr3_aa: CASSSTQYNEQFF; cdr3_nt: TGTGCCAGCAGCTCGACTCAGTACAATGAGCAGTTCTTC
v_call: TRBV30; d_call: TRBD1; clone_size: many; j_call: TRBJ1-1; cdr3_aa: CAWSKSRGQTEAFF; cdr3_nt: TGTGCCTGGAGTAAGTCTAGGGGGCAGACTGAAGCTTTCTTT
v_call: TRBV5-8; d_call: TRBD1; clone_size: many; j_call: TRBJ1-2; cdr3_aa: CASSRDRGPGDGYTF; cdr3_nt: TGTGCCAGCAGCAGGGACAGGGGGCCTGGAGATGGCTACACCTTC
v_call: TRBV6-5; d_call: NA; clone_size: once; j_call: TRBJ1-1; cdr3_aa: CASSSAGGWDTEAFF; cdr3_nt: TGTGCCAGCAGCTCGGCGGGGGGTTGGGACACTGAAGCTTTCTTT
v_call: TRBV10-3; d_call: TRBD2; clone_size: NA; j_call: TRBJ2-5; cdr3_aa: CAISDPGGATETQYF; cdr3_nt: TGTGCCATCAGTGATCCCGGGGGGGCCACAGAGACCCAGTACTTC
v_call: TRBV19; d_call: TRBD1; clone_size: NA; j_call: TRBJ1-2; cdr3_aa: CASSAQGAGGYTF; cdr3_nt: TGTGCCAGTAGTGCACAGGGGGCGGGCGGCTACACCTTC
v_call: TRBV19; d_call: TRBD2; clone_size: NA; j_call: TRBJ2-5; cdr3_aa: CASSIMGAGGGETQYF; cdr3_nt: TGTGCCAGTAGTATTATGGGAGCGGGGGGAGGAGAGACCCAGTACTTC
v_call: TRBV2; d_call: NA; clone_size: NA; j_call: TRBJ2-7; cdr3_aa: CASGERIREQYF; cdr3_nt: TGTGCCAGCGGGGAGCGGATTCGGGAGCAGTACTTC
v_call: TRBV18; d_call: TRBD1; clone_size: NA; j_call: TRBJ2-7; cdr3_aa: CASSPGTGSDEQYF; cdr3_nt: TGTGCCAGCTCACCCGGGACAGGGAGCGACGAGCAGTACTTC
v_call: TRBV12-5; d_call: NA; clone_size: NA; j_call: TRBJ1-6; cdr3_aa: CASGQGNSPLHF; cdr3_nt: TGTGCTAGTGGCCAGGGTAATTCACCCCTCCACTTT
v_call: TRBV28; d_call: TRBD1; clone_size: NA; j_call: TRBJ1-4; cdr3_aa: CASGVNDRGEKLFF; cdr3_nt: TGTGCCAGCGGGGTCAATGACAGGGGCGAAAAACTGTTTTTT
v_call: TRBV7-9; d_call: TRBD1; clone_size: NA; j_call: TRBJ2-6; cdr3_aa: CASSLSTGGSGANVLTF; cdr3_nt: TGTGCCAGCAGCTTATCGACAGGGGGCTCTGGGGCCAACGTCCTGACTTTC
v_call: TRBV4-1; d_call: NA; clone_size: NA; j_call: TRBJ1-6; cdr3_aa: CASSRTDGDSPLHF; cdr3_nt: TGCGCCAGCAGCCGGACTGATGGTGATTCACCCCTCCACTTT
v_call: TRBV11-2; d_call: TRBD1; clone_size: NA; j_call: TRBJ2-7; cdr3_aa: CASSTLGTVDEQYF; cdr3_nt: TGTGCCAGCAGCACCCTCGGGACAGTTGACGAGCAGTACTTC
v_call: TRBV5-4; d_call: NA; clone_size: NA; j_call: TRBJ2-7; cdr3_aa: CASSLSSRAAYEQYF; cdr3_nt: TGTGCCAGCAGCCTGTCCTCCAGGGCGGCCTACGAGCAGTACTTC
v_call: TRBV6-5; d_call: TRBD1; clone_size: NA; j_call: TRBJ2-1; cdr3_aa: CASRRQGFAYNEQFF; cdr3_nt: TGTGCCAGCAGGCGACAGGGGTTCGCCTACAATGAGCAGTTCTTC
v_call: TRBV18; d_call: TRBD1; clone_size: NA; j_call: TRBJ1-5; cdr3_aa: CASSPGQGQPQHF; cdr3_nt: TGTGCCAGCTCTCCGGGACAGGGCCAGCCCCAGCATTTT
v_call: TRBV20-1; d_call: NA; clone_size: NA; j_call: TRBJ2-1; cdr3_aa: CSASGLDSSNEQFF; cdr3_nt: TGCAGTGCTAGTGGCTTGGACAGCTCCAATGAGCAGTTCTTC
v_call: TRBV11-2; d_call: TRBD2; clone_size: NA; j_call: TRBJ2-2; cdr3_aa: CASSPPDGLAGAGELFF; cdr3_nt: TGTGCCAGCAGCCCCCCCGACGGACTAGCGGGGGCCGGGGAGCTGTTTTTT
v_call: TRBV18; d_call: TRBD1; clone_size: NA; j_call: TRBJ2-7; cdr3_aa: CASSPLGQGVHEQYF; cdr3_nt: TGTGCCAGCTCACCCCTGGGACAGGGGGTCCACGAGCAGTACTTC
v_call: TRBV2; d_call: TRBD2; clone_size: NA; j_call: TRBJ2-2; cdr3_aa: CASKLAGGPNTGELFF; cdr3_nt: TGTGCCAGCAAACTAGCGGGGGGGCCGAACACCGGGGAGCTGTTTTTT
v_call: TRBV4-2; d_call: NA; clone_size: NA; j_call: TRBJ2-3; cdr3_aa: CASSQAVFTDTQYF; cdr3_nt: TGTGCCAGCAGCCAAGCGGTTTTCACAGATACGCAGTATTTT
v_call: TRBV27; d_call: NA; clone_size: NA; j_call: TRBJ2-1; cdr3_aa: CASSVAGAFWNEQFF; cdr3_nt: TGTGCCAGCAGTGTGGCGGGGGCCTTTTGGAATGAGCAGTTCTTC
v_call: TRBV5-4; d_call: TRBD2; clone_size: NA; j_call: TRBJ2-7; cdr3_aa: CASSPGLGVGQYF; cdr3_nt: TGTGCCAGCAGCCCCGGACTAGGGGTCGGGCAGTACTTC
v_call: TRBV11-2; d_call: NA; clone_size: NA; j_call: TRBJ2-3; cdr3_aa: CASSLFSLEVDTQYF; cdr3_nt: TGTGCCAGCAGCTTATTCTCCTTAGAGGTAGATACGCAGTATTTT
v_call: TRBV5-1; d_call: NA; clone_size: NA; j_call: TRBJ1-6; cdr3_aa: CASSPGQINSPLHF; cdr3_nt: TGCGCCAGCAGCCCCGGACAGATTAATTCACCCCTCCACTTT
v_call: TRBV10-3; d_call: TRBD1; clone_size: NA; j_call: TRBJ1-1; cdr3_aa: CAINTGADTEAFF; cdr3_nt: TGTGCCATCAATACAGGGGCCGACACTGAAGCTTTCTTT
v_call: TRBV5-4; d_call: TRBD2; clone_size: NA; j_call: TRBJ2-5; cdr3_aa: CASSWGAGLVKETQYF; cdr3_nt: TGTGCCAGCAGCTGGGGGGCGGGACTAGTTAAAGAGACCCAGTACTTC
v_call: TRBV18; d_call: NA; clone_size: NA; j_call: TRBJ1-3; cdr3_aa: CASSPPGGGNTIYF; cdr3_nt: TGTGCCAGCTCACCACCGGGCGGGGGAAACACCATATATTTT
v_call: TRBV2; d_call: TRBD1; clone_size: NA; j_call: TRBJ2-7; cdr3_aa: CASRSWTGGEQYF; cdr3_nt: TGTGCCAGCAGGTCCTGGACAGGGGGAGAGCAGTACTTC